This T cell receptor beta chain stems from a study of shared clonotypes between healthy human individuals. The CDR3 is 15 amino acids. Germline V gene lookup returns CDR1 SGHRS and CDR2 YFSETQ. V lost 1 base to trimming and J lost 5 bases; unmatched junction nucleotides: 6. Those who donated were healthy HIV-negative adults, with no recent acute infections or vaccinations reported. TCRdb's table, derived via immunoSEQ multiplex PCR, lists solely in-frame clones and lacks some. The table records about 2.3 million clones, 90% to 95% of them present only once. The chain employs TRBV5-1 and TRBJ2-3; 8 nucleotides match TRBD1. The specimen was naive CD4+ T cells from PBMCs. The subset is: CD45RA+ positively selected. This clonotype was obtained from a man between 18 and 29 years old in good health. Some clones in this sample may be carry-over from other donors' samples. CDR3 protein: CASSLQGAKEDTQYF. In DNA, the CDR3 is TGCGCCAGCAGCTTGCAGGGGGCTAAAGAAGATACGCAGTATTTT.